This TCR beta chain is from a study of blood T cell repertoires in COVID-19. Study as a whole: Specimens from acute and convalescent COVID-19 originated in the United States, Italy and Spain. From T cells, B-cell-depleted T cells, or PBMCs came the material, which was cDNA or gDNA.

The CDR3 runs to 15 residues. Original handling: Counts of nucleated cells, estimated from reference gene primer amplification, were obtained. The method was immunoSEQ multiplex PCR; TCRdb's version includes in-frame clones alone and lacks a portion of them. V, J and clone size were drawn from that table, and D and trimming were deduced from the DNA. The data contain tens of thousands of clones, approximately 91% of them seen just once; the ten biggest clones take up more than 8%. The source of this sequence is a man aged 55-75 years with active COVID-19. Sequencing was done on a sample of peripheral blood. The chain links TRBV21-1 to TRBJ2-2; the table's D call TRBD1 went unverified against the DNA. TRBV21-1 is designated a pseudogene. The CDR3 nucleotides read TGTGCCAGCAGCAAACTAACAGGGGGCACCGGGGAGCTGTTTTTT. The encoded protein is CASSKLTGGTGELFF.